Each of the 29 T cell receptor beta chains below was sequenced from the same sample in a study of OX40 agonist ivuxolimab in advanced cancers. The library was generated by the immunoSEQ multiplex PCR assay. TCRdb re-hosts the immuneACCESS table, in-frame sequences only. Its copies lack some clones; in the studies checked, an unresolved V gene accounts for under half of them, and the cause for the rest is not known. The sample table records about 79,000 clones; around 90% of these occur just once. The ten largest make up more than 0.25% of the sample. Sequences were derived from CD4+ or CD8+ T cells sorted from blood, sampled in a trial of the OX40 agonist ivuxolimab. The receptor set was obtained from an adult with an advanced solid tumor such as melanoma, head and neck, liver or kidney cancer.

The genes are TRBV28 and TRBJ1-2; a possible D gene is TRBD1 (5 bases). This CDR3 spans 12 amino acids. V lost 7 bases, J lost 2 bases, and 8 bases lay in between. The V gene's germline CDR1 is MDHEN and CDR2 SYDVKM. CDR3 residues: CASKPGNYGYTF. In nucleotides, the CDR3 is TGTGCCAGCAAGCCAGGGAACTATGGCTACACCTTC.

The rearrangement joins TRBV5-6 to TRBJ2-1, with TRBD1 identical over 8 bases. V shed 1 base, J shed 1 base, and the junction held 1 base outside the gene matches. Germline V lookup: CDR1 SGHDT, CDR2 YYEEEE. The CDR3 covers 15 residues. The CDR3 region is CASSLQGASYNEQFF. The CDR3 DNA sequence: TGTGCCAGCAGCTTGCAGGGGGCTTCCTACAATGAGCAGTTCTTC.

CDR3 nucleotide sequence: TGTGCCGTGACAACTAATGAAAAACTGTTTTTT. Encoded protein: CAVTTNEKLFF. The gene calls are TRBV6-1 and TRBJ1-4; D is uncertain. The CDR3 runs to 11 residues. The ends were cut back, 11 bases at V and 0 bases at J, with 4 bases in the middle. Germline V gives CDR1 MNHNS, CDR2 SASEGT.

The chain combines TRBV28 with TRBJ1-3; D call uncertain. The CDR3 spans 16 residues. The germline gives CDR1 MDHEN, CDR2 SYDVKM. Between the trimmed V and J ends, which lost 4 bases and 3 bases, there was a span of 16 bases. CDR3 sequence (DNA): TGTGCCAGCAGTTCTCCAGGACTGATCTTTGGAAACACCATATATTTT. This codes for CASSSPGLIFGNTIYF.

This clone occurred once. V gene TRBV5-6 combines with J gene TRBJ2-1; unclear D gene. Germline V CDR1 and CDR2: SGHDT, YYEEEE. The CDR3 is 11 amino acids. Trimming cost V 2 bases and J 15 bases, with 12 bases left between them. CDR3 DNA sequence: TGTGCCAGCAGCTTACGAGTCTCGTGGTTCTTC. It codes for CASSLRVSWFF. Complete variable domain (other parts from reference TRBV5-6 and TRBJ2-1): DAGVTQSPTHLIKTRGQQVTLRCSPKSGHDTVSWYQQALGQGPQFIFQYYEEEERQRGNFPDRFSGHQFPNYSSELNVNALLLGDSALYLCASSLRVSWFFGPGTRLTVL.

The chain combines TRBV15 with TRBJ1-3; TRBD1 matches at 8 bases. Germline values: CDR1 LNHNV, CDR2 YYDKDF (reference sequence). The CDR3 is made up of 15 amino acids. V was clipped by 0 bases and J by 7 bases; unmatched bases: 5. The CDR3 nucleotides are TGTGCCACCAGCAGAGAAACCAGGGGGCTGAACACCATATATTTT. Amino acids: CATSRETRGLNTIYF.

This clone was seen only once. The chain combines TRBV6-6 with TRBJ1-5; D is unresolved. With 4 bases removed from V and 1 base from J, the gap between germline ends came to 8 bases. The CDR3 extends over 14 amino acids. Per the germline V gene, CDR1 is MNHNY and CDR2 is SVGAGI (reference sequence). DNA for the CDR3: TGTGCCAGCAGTTTCCGGAACAGCAATCAGCCCCAGCATTTT. Protein sequence: CASSFRNSNQPQHF.

This chain links TRBV5-1 with TRBJ2-2, with D perhaps matching TRBD1 (5 bases). Per the germline V gene, CDR1 is SGHRS and CDR2 is YFSETQ. CDR3 size: 14 residues. Trimming took off 1 base at V and 6 bases at J, with 10 bases between the two ends. The CDR3 is CASSLQGEAGELFF. Written as DNA, the CDR3 is TGCGCCAGCAGCTTGCAGGGTGAGGCCGGGGAGCTGTTTTTT.

The chain carries TRBV2 and TRBJ1-5; a possible D gene is TRBD1 (5 bases). Trimming stripped 6 bases from V and 8 bases from J, with 17 bases between. Germline-derived CDR1 and CDR2 are SNHLY and FYNNEI. The CDR3 is 14 amino acids. CDR3: CASSQWTLNEPQHF. CDR3 nucleotides: TGTGCCAGCAGCCAATGGACACTGAACGAGCCCCAGCATTTT.

The V call is TRBV19, the J call TRBJ2-6, with 7 bases lining up with TRBD1. Germline CDR1 and CDR2: LNHDA and SQIVND (reference sequence). The CDR3 totals 17 residues. Trimming at V came to 6 bases and at J to 0 bases, leaving 8 bases not matched to a gene. In DNA form, the CDR3 reads TGTGCCAGTAGGGGACAGACAATTTACTCTGGGGCCAACGTCCTGACTTTC. It yields the protein CASRGQTIYSGANVLTF.

The genes are TRBV5-1 and TRBJ1-6; 7 bases line up with TRBD1. The CDR3 is 14 residues long. V lost 2 bases, J lost 6 bases, and 2 bases stayed unmatched. Germline V gives CDR1 SGHRS, CDR2 YFSETQ. CDR3 DNA: TGCGCCAGCAGCTTCACAGGGGCTAATTCACCCCTCCACTTT. Translating gives CASSFTGANSPLHF. Combining the CDR3 with reference TRBV5-1 and TRBJ1-6 gives the whole variable domain KAGVTQTPRYLIKTRGQQVTLSCSPISGHRSVSWYQQTPGQGLQFLFEYFSETQRNKGNFPGRFSGRQFSNSRSEMNVSTLELGDSALYLCASSFTGANSPLHFGNGTRLTVT.

V is TRBV5-1 and J is TRBJ1-1; TRBD1 matches 11 bases. The V segment lost 3 bases and the J segment 6 bases; nucleotides outside the gene matches: 4. This CDR3 comprises 14 residues. The germline V gene has CDR1 SGHRS and CDR2 YFSETQ. The DNA of the CDR3 is TGCGCCAGCAGCTCGGACAGGGGGCCCCCTGAAGCTTTCTTT. It encodes CASSSDRGPPEAFF.

The chain links TRBV5-6 to TRBJ2-5; perhaps TRBD1 as D (5 bases). Germline CDR1 is SGHDT and CDR2 is YYEEEE. There are 15 residues in the CDR3. Trimming took off 4 bases at V and 5 bases at J, with 18 bases between the two ends. The CDR3 protein is CASSPGPGQGETQYF. The CDR3 region has the DNA TGTGCCAGCAGCCCAGGACCAGGGCAAGGGGAGACCCAGTACTTC.

The V gene is TRBV4-1, the J gene TRBJ2-5; D remains unclear. Germline-derived CDR1 and CDR2 are MGHRA and YSYEKL. This CDR3 has 14 amino acids. V was cut by 0 bases and J by 5 bases, with 10 bases left in between. The CDR3 reads CASSQEGSRETQYF. In nucleotides, the CDR3 is TGCGCCAGCAGCCAAGAAGGCAGCAGGGAGACCCAGTACTTC.

This chain connects TRBV30 to TRBJ2-7; 7 bases match TRBD2. CDR1 GTSNPN and CDR2 SVGIG come from the germline V gene (reference sequence). After removal of 5 bases from V and 2 bases from J, the junction contained 3 bases not matched to a gene. The CDR3 runs to 12 residues. The CDR3 DNA reads as TGTGCCTGGGGGAGGGGAACCTACGAGCAGTACTTC. This gives the protein CAWGRGTYEQYF.

The chain uses TRBV30 and TRBJ2-2; 9 nucleotides agree with TRBD2. The V and J ends lost 8 bases and 6 bases, in that order; junction bases with no gene match: 7. The CDR3 is made up of 13 amino acids. Per the germline V gene, CDR1 is GTSNPN and CDR2 is SVGIG (reference sequence). CDR3 DNA sequence: TGTGCCGTTTTAGCGGGGGTGGCCGGGGAGCTGTTTTTT. Its protein is CAVLAGVAGELFF.

On this clone: One junction end does not reproduce the germline sequence, and a read error may be involved. The same CDR3 arises from other DNA sequences in this sample as well. The chain links TRBV6-5 to TRBJ1-4; possible D gene TRBD1, 5 bases. Germline assignment: CDR1 MNHEY and CDR2 SVGAGI. The CDR3 loop spans 16 amino acids. CDR3 nucleotide sequence: TGCGCCAGCAGTTACTCGGGGGTGGCGGCTAATGAAAAACTGTTTTTT. The encoded protein is CASSYSGVAANEKLFF.

This clone was observed a few times. V usage is TRBV7-2 and J usage is TRBJ2-7; 10 bases map to TRBD1. The germline gives CDR1 SGHTA, CDR2 FQGNSA. The V gene end was trimmed by 5 bases and the J gene end by 6 bases; junction bases not matched to a gene: 7. CDR3 length: 14 residues. The CDR3: CASSRRQGAVEQYF. As DNA, the CDR3 is TGTGCCAGCAGCAGGCGACAGGGGGCCGTCGAGCAGTACTTC.

The V call is TRBV6-5, the J call TRBJ1-2; D is undetermined. Germline V CDR1 and CDR2: MNHEY, SVGAGI. Between the trimmed V and J ends, which lost 2 bases and 0 bases, there was a span of 7 bases. The CDR3 covers 14 residues. CDR3 sequence: CASSYQAPNYGYTF. The CDR3 DNA reads TGTGCCAGCAGTTACCAGGCGCCTAACTATGGCTACACCTTC.

The chain carries TRBV11-3 and TRBJ2-1; 7 nucleotides line up with TRBD2. The CDR3 contains 14 residues. Germline V gene data show CDR1 as SGHNT and CDR2 as YENEEA. V dropped 5 bases and J dropped 5; count of bases not matched to a gene: 6. The CDR3 DNA reads TGTGCCAGCAGCGGTACCGGGACTAACAATGAGCAGTTCTTC. As protein: CASSGTGTNNEQFF.

The rearrangement links TRBV11-2 to TRBJ2-3; TRBD1 or TRBD2 may be the D gene (5 bases each). Trimming cost V 1 base and J 1 base, with 18 bases left between them. CDR3 size: 18 residues. The germline gives CDR1 SGHAT, CDR2 FQNNGV. The CDR3 loop is CASSLVPSTGTRTDTQYF. The CDR3, as DNA: TGTGCCAGCAGCTTAGTCCCCTCCACCGGGACCCGCACAGATACGCAGTATTTT.

This clone has only a few counts. The J gene is TRBJ1-1, the V gene TRBV5-6, with 7 bases fitting TRBD1. Per germline, CDR1 SGHDT and CDR2 YYEEEE. This CDR3 is 16 amino acids long. After removal of 2 bases from V and 0 bases from J, the junction contained 7 bases not matched to a gene. The CDR3 protein is CASSFGSDRMNTEAFF. As DNA, the CDR3 is TGTGCCAGCAGCTTTGGATCGGACAGGATGAACACTGAAGCTTTCTTT.

This chain joins TRBV18 and TRBJ2-3, with TRBD1 matching over 7 bases. V shed 1 base, J shed 0 bases, and the junction held 10 bases outside the gene matches. The length of the CDR3 is 18 residues. Germline CDR1 is KGHSH and CDR2 is LQKENI. Here the CDR3 reads CASSPQTGAGESTDTQYF. The CDR3 DNA reads TGTGCCAGCTCACCACAAACAGGGGCTGGGGAGAGCACAGATACGCAGTATTTT. Based on the CDR3 plus reference TRBV18 and TRBJ2-3, the full variable domain is NAGVMQNPRHLVRRRGQEARLRCSPMKGHSHVYWYRQLPEEGLKFMVYLQKENIIDESGMPKERFSAEFPKEGPSILRIQQVVRGDSAAYFCASSPQTGAGESTDTQYFGPGTRLTVL.

The chain recombines TRBV28 with TRBJ2-5; the D gene is possibly TRBD1 (6 bases). The germline gives CDR1 MDHEN, CDR2 SYDVKM. Trimming pared 10 bases from V and 2 bases from J, leaving 23 bases between. The CDR3 runs to 16 residues. The CDR3 bases are TGTGCCACCGGCATCCTTCACAGGGTACCTCAAGAGACCCAGTACTTC. Translation: CATGILHRVPQETQYF.

The chain combines TRBV27 with TRBJ1-5; 7 bases are shared with TRBD1. Per germline, CDR1 MNHEY and CDR2 SMNVEV (reference sequence). Trimming took 6 bases from V and 0 from J; bases not matched to a gene: 5. This CDR3 is built from 15 residues. CDR3 sequence: CASRSQGNSNQPQHF. For the CDR3, the DNA is TGTGCCAGCAGGTCACAGGGGAATAGCAATCAGCCCCAGCATTTT.

The V and J genes are TRBV19 and TRBJ2-6, with 9 positions matching TRBD1. Germline V lookup: CDR1 LNHDA, CDR2 SQIVND (reference sequence). V shed 6 bases and J 8 bases; nucleotides not matched to a gene: 8. This CDR3 has 15 amino acids. The CDR3 here is CASSTGTGITNVLTF. For the CDR3, the DNA is TGTGCCAGTAGCACTGGGACAGGGATTACCAACGTCCTGACTTTC.

This clone came up a few times. The rearrangement joins TRBV9 to TRBJ2-1; 7 nucleotides line up with TRBD2. CDR1 is SGDLS, CDR2 YYNGEE, per germline. This CDR3 region has 14 residues. After removal of 4 bases from V and 4 bases from J, the junction contained 5 bases not matched to a gene. Here the CDR3 DNA reads TGTGCCAGCAGCCCTCTGCGGGGGTACAATGAGCAGTTCTTC. This codes for CASSPLRGYNEQFF.

This clone was seen once. The V gene is TRBV5-1, the J gene TRBJ1-1, with 7 bases that match TRBD1. There are 16 residues in the CDR3. The V segment lost 0 bases and the J segment 0 bases; nucleotides outside the gene matches: 5. Germline V gene data show CDR1 as SGHRS and CDR2 as YFSETQ. In nucleotides, the CDR3 is TGCGCCAGCAGCTTGGGACAGGGCGGGATGAACACTGAAGCTTTCTTT. This translates into CASSLGQGGMNTEAFF.

The V call is TRBV18, the J call TRBJ2-3; D is possibly TRBD1 (6 bases). Germline CDR1 and CDR2: KGHSH and LQKENI. V lost 2 bases to trimming and J lost 7 bases, with 16 bases between them. This CDR3 contains 15 residues. CDR3 sequence (DNA): TGTGCCAGCTCACCAAGGGACATGAAAGGCTATACGCAGTATTTT. This encodes CASSPRDMKGYTQYF.